This TCR beta chain derives from a study of blood T cell repertoires in COVID-19. Original processing methods: Amplification of reference gene primers provided the estimated nucleated cell counts. Assay: immunoSEQ multiplex PCR; the TCRdb copy retains only in-frame clones and omits some. D and trimming were read from the DNA, whereas the V and J calls and clone size are those reported in that table. Here the sample spans about 52,000 clones, 89% being singletons. The CDR3 is 17 residues long. The junction had 12 bases not matched to a gene; V was cut back by 4 bases and J by 2 bases. Germline V gene sequence: CDR1 SGHDT, CDR2 YYEEEE.

The TCR was taken from a man at least 80 years old with active or convalescent COVID-19. The chain couples TRBV5-6 to TRBJ1-5, with 7 bases fitting TRBD1. The specimen was peripheral blood. The CDR3 DNA is TGTGCCAGCAGCCACAAGAAGGGGGCGGGTGGCAATCAGCCCCAGCATTTT. Its protein is CASSHKKGAGGNQPQHF.